This is a list of T cell receptor beta chains from one sample in a study of blood T cell repertoires in COVID-19. Assay: immunoSEQ multiplex PCR; the TCRdb copy retains only in-frame clones and omits some. The sample consists of some 170,000 clones, approximately 88% of them appearing once. The sample was peripheral blood. The receptors here all came from a woman aged 40 to 50 with COVID-19, enrolled during active disease. Each CDR3 is given with its conserved first and last residue. D genes are given only for firm matches. Not every row has a clone size; where given, it reads once, few, many or a size class.

J	D	size	V	DNA	CDR3
TRBJ2-7	TRBD1	NA	TRBV6-5	TGTGCCAGCAGTTTCGGACAGGGGTCCTTGGAGCAGTACTTC	CASSFGQGSLEQYF
TRBJ1-4	NA	NA	TRBV10-3	TGTGCCATCAGAGAACTCCCCGATGAAAAACTGTTTTTT	CAIRELPDEKLFF
TRBJ1-2	TRBD1	NA	TRBV5-8	TGTGCCAGCAGCCGACCCGGGACAGGGCCGAAACGATATAATAACTATGGCTACACCTTC	CASSRPGTGPKRYNNYGYTF
TRBJ1-2	NA	NA	TRBV27	TGTGCCAGCAGCCAACGGGGTCCTTATGGCTACACCTTC	CASSQRGPYGYTF
TRBJ2-4	NA	NA	TRBV2	TGTGCCACCCTACAGCTAAACATTCAGTACTTC	CATLQLNIQYF
TRBJ2-5	TRBD2	NA	TRBV18	TGTGCCAGCTCACTCCGACTAGCGGGAGGCCAAGAGACCCAGTACTTC	CASSLRLAGGQETQYF
TRBJ2-3	NA	once	TRBV5-3	TGTGCCAGAAGCAAGAGTATCACAGATACGCAGTATTTT	CARSKSITDTQYF
TRBJ2-4	NA	few	TRBV25-1	TGTGCCAGCAGCTCCCCGGCGGAGGGAAACATTCAGTACTTC	CASSSPAEGNIQYF
TRBJ1-2	TRBD1	many	TRBV11-2	TGTGCCAGCAGCTTACCCCGGGACAGGAGGGGTGGTGGCTACACCTTC	CASSLPRDRRGGGYTF
TRBJ2-7	TRBD1	few	TRBV18	TGTGCCAGCTCCGGGACAGTAGCCTACGAGCAGTACTTC	CASSGTVAYEQYF
TRBJ1-6	TRBD1	NA	TRBV12-5	TGTGCTAGTGGCCTTGAGGGGGCAGGTTCACCCCTCCACTTT	CASGLEGAGSPLHF
TRBJ2-2	NA	NA	TRBV24-1	TGTGCCACCCAGAACACCGGGGAGCTGTTTTTT	CATQNTGELFF
TRBJ2-3	NA	few	TRBV6-2/TRBV6-3	TGTGCCAGCAGTTACTCAAAAGACAGTCCCCTCTATACGCAGTATTTT	CASSYSKDSPLYTQYF
TRBJ1-5	NA	once	TRBV9	TGTGCCAGCAGCGTAGATGTCGCTACGGATCAGCCCCAGCATTTT	CASSVDVATDQPQHF
TRBJ1-3	TRBD1	few	TRBV4-1	TGCGCCAGCAGCCAACCCCTCCGGGACAGGGGAAACACCATATATTTT	CASSQPLRDRGNTIYF
TRBJ1-5	NA	NA	TRBV21-1	TGTGCCAGCAGCACAAGACAGGGGAGGTTTAGCAATCAGCCCCAGCATTTT	CASSTRQGRFSNQPQHF
TRBJ1-2	NA	NA	TRBV16	TGTGCCAGCAGTCTAGACCCCTATGGCTACACCTTC	CASSLDPYGYTF
TRBJ1-2	TRBD1	NA	TRBV13	TGTGCCAGCAGCTTAGGGTCATTTCGGGGACAGACGGACACCTTC	CASSLGSFRGQTDTF
TRBJ2-2	TRBD2	NA	TRBV9	TGTGCCAGCACCGCCTTGACTAGCGGGGTGAACACCGGGGAGCTGTTTTTT	CASTALTSGVNTGELFF
TRBJ2-2	TRBD2	NA	TRBV11-3	TGTGCCAGCAGCTCCCAGGTCGGGCTAGCGGGGGTTACCGGGGAGCTGTTTTTT	CASSSQVGLAGVTGELFF
TRBJ1-6	NA	NA	TRBV7-9	TGTGCCAGCAGCTCGCAGGGCGGTTTACCCCTCCACTTT	CASSSQGGLPLHF
TRBJ1-2	TRBD1	NA	TRBV6-6	TGTGCCAGCAGCCTCACAGGGGTCGGGTACACCTTC	CASSLTGVGYTF
TRBJ1-2	NA	NA	TRBV27	TGTGCCAGCAGTTTAACAAGAGGCTATGGCTACACCTTC	CASSLTRGYGYTF
TRBJ1-3	NA	NA	TRBV2	TGTGCCAGCAGTGAACCCCGGGCTGGAAACACCATATATTTT	CASSEPRAGNTIYF
TRBJ1-3	NA	NA	TRBV28	TGTGCCAGCAGTTCCCATGAGGGTCAGATGTCTGGAAACACCATATATTTT	CASSSHEGQMSGNTIYF
TRBJ2-7	NA	NA	TRBV6-5	TGTGCCAGCAGTTACTCCCCCCAGGGGTCGATCTACGAGCAGTACTTC	CASSYSPQGSIYEQYF
TRBJ2-1	TRBD1	NA	TRBV20-1	TGCAGTGCTAGAGGGGGACAGGAGCAGTTCTTC	CSARGGQEQFF
TRBJ1-2	TRBD1	NA	TRBV11-2	TGTGCCAGCAGCTCGACCAGGGGGAGCGGGGGCTACACCTTC	CASSSTRGSGGYTF
TRBJ1-2	NA	NA	TRBV2	TGTGCCCGATCGATTTTAGCTAACTATGGCTACACCTTC	CARSILANYGYTF
TRBJ2-3	TRBD2	NA	TRBV6-4	TGTGCCAGCAGTCCCGGAGGCGGGGGGGCCAAAGATACGCAGTATTTT	CASSPGGGGAKDTQYF
TRBJ2-3	TRBD2	once	TRBV5-1	TGCGCCAGCACTAGCGGGAGCACAGATACGCAGTATTTT	CASTSGSTDTQYF
TRBJ2-1	NA	NA	TRBV21-1	TGTGCCAGCAGCAAAAGAATTCAGAATGAGCAGTTCTTC	CASSKRIQNEQFF
TRBJ1-4	TRBD1	few	TRBV28	TGTGCCAGCAGTTTAACCCAGGGGGCGGGTGAAAAACTGTTTTTT	CASSLTQGAGEKLFF
TRBJ1-6	TRBD1	NA	TRBV19	TGTGCCAGTAGCCCCTCCGGACAGGGGCTTTCACCCCTCCACTTT	CASSPSGQGLSPLHF
TRBJ2-2	TRBD1	few	TRBV5-4	TGTGCCAGCAGCTCCGGACAGGGGCGATCGTTGTTCACCGGGGAGCTGTTTTTT	CASSSGQGRSLFTGELFF
TRBJ1-1	NA	NA	TRBV5-4	TGTGCCAGCAGCGGGGGGGGCGGCACTGAAGCTTTCTTT	CASSGGGGTEAFF